These 10 T cell receptor beta chains originate from one sample sequenced in a study of T cell repertoires in cytomegalovirus infection. Antigen specificity for these receptors is unknown. TCRdb analysed the reads with MiXCR anew, one entry per CDR3 protein. The sample has about 770,000 distinct CDR3 sequences, about 28% seen once. Sequenced material: cultured CD8+ T cells from PBMCs, taken from culture after CMV antigen stimulation. The receptor set was obtained from a human donor in good health (CMV status not recorded). Some clones in this sample may be carry-over from other donors' samples.

The table lists this clonotype with many counts. This sequence joins TRBV27 and TRBJ1-5; 7 bases fit TRBD1. This CDR3 region has 14 residues. Trimming cost V 5 bases and J 3 bases; bases outside gene matches: 4. Germline CDR1 MNHEY, CDR2 SMNVEV (reference sequence). CDR3 amino acids: CASSPGTDNQPQHF. The CDR3 nucleotides are TGTGCCAGCAGTCCGGGGACAGACAATCAGCCCCAGCATTTT.

The V call is TRBV7-9, the J call TRBJ1-4; TRBD1 matches 7 bases. The germline V gene has CDR1 SEHNR and CDR2 FQNEAQ (reference sequence). Unmatched junction bases numbered 9, after V lost 4 bases and J lost 7 bases. The CDR3 runs to 15 residues. The CDR3 here is CASSSRQGTFEKLFF. The DNA of the CDR3 is TGTGCCAGCAGCTCCCGACAGGGAACGTTTGAAAAACTGTTTTTT.

The chain has TRBV7-6 and TRBJ2-5; TRBD2 aligns across 10 bases. With V trimmed by 2 bases and J by 2 bases, 5 bases remained unmatched. CDR1 is SGHVS, CDR2 FNYEAQ, per germline. This CDR3 region has 16 residues. CDR3 nucleotide sequence: TGTGCCAGCAGCTTAATAGCGGGGGGTCCACAAGAGACCCAGTACTTC. This codes for CASSLIAGGPQETQYF. Variable domain in full (rest from reference TRBV7-6 and TRBJ2-5): GAGVSQSPRYKVTKRGQDVALRCDPISGHVSLYWYRQALGQGPEFLTYFNYEAQQDKSGLPNDRFSAERPEGSISTLTIQRTEQRDSAMYRCASSLIAGGPQETQYFGPGTRLLVL.

This clonotype was seen repeatedly, ten times or more. This chain joins TRBV7-9 and TRBJ2-1; TRBD1 aligns across 12 bases. V lost 4 bases and J lost 6; bases outside the gene matches: 10. Germline V CDR1 and CDR2: SEHNR, FQNEAQ (reference sequence). The CDR3 extends over 17 amino acids. This CDR3 reads CASSSMAGQGAPNEQFF. CDR3 sequence (DNA): TGTGCCAGCAGCTCTATGGCGGGACAGGGGGCGCCCAATGAGCAGTTCTTC.

The chain links TRBV2 to TRBJ1-3; D may be TRBD1 (6 bases). V was cut by 8 bases and J by 4 bases, with 12 bases left in between. This CDR3 has 13 amino acids. Germline CDR1 and CDR2: SNHLY and FYNNEI. CDR3 DNA sequence: TGTGCCAGCCAACGGACAGTGGGAAACACCATATATTTT. Encoded protein: CASQRTVGNTIYF.

CDR3 sequence reads: CASRFGLRTNTGELFF. The CDR3, as DNA: TGTGCCAGCAGGTTTGGTCTCAGGACAAACACCGGGGAGCTGTTTTTT. The chain uses TRBV5-8 and TRBJ2-2; the D gene is possibly TRBD1 (5 bases). The CDR3 runs 16 residues. The germline V gene has CDR1 SGHTS and CDR2 YDEGEE. V lost 5 bases, J lost 2 bases, and 16 bases lay in between.

This clonotype was seen just once. The chain is built from TRBV6-4 and TRBJ2-2, with 7 bases lining up with TRBD1. Per the germline V gene, CDR1 is MRHNA and CDR2 is SNTAGT. This CDR3 has 15 amino acids. Unmatched junction bases numbered 9, after V lost 5 bases and J lost 6 bases. For the CDR3, the DNA is TGTGCCAGCAGTAACAGGGGCGGAGAGGCCGGGGAGCTGTTTTTT. Protein product: CASSNRGGEAGELFF.

The J gene is TRBJ2-5, the V gene TRBV9; 8 bases fit TRBD2. The CDR3 runs to 16 residues. V lost 4 bases and J lost 4; bases outside the gene matches: 12. Germline CDR1 is SGDLS and CDR2 is YYNGEE. CDR3 in DNA: TGTGCCAGCAGCCCGCCGGATAGCGGGGATGTAGAGACCCAGTACTTC. Its protein product is CASSPPDSGDVETQYF.

The gene calls are TRBV28 and TRBJ2-3; no definite D call. The CDR3 extends over 15 amino acids. Trimming took 6 bases from V and 2 from J, leaving 15 bases between them. The germline V gene encodes CDR1 MDHEN and CDR2 SYDVKM. CDR3 DNA sequence: TGTGCCAGCAGCCCTCCGAGCAGACCCACAGATACGCAGTATTTT. This translates into CASSPPSRPTDTQYF.

As for this clonotype: One base away lies a much larger clone, so this may be a sequencing read error. V gene TRBV7-2 combines with J gene TRBJ2-5; 7 bases fit TRBD2. Germline V gene data show CDR1 as SGHTA and CDR2 as FQGNSA. V lost 6 bases and J lost 4; bases outside the gene matches: 11. The CDR3 is 15 residues long. This CDR3 is CASRHTWGGGETQYF. For the CDR3, the DNA is TGTGCCAGCAGACACACCTGGGGGGGGGGAGAGACCCAGTACTTC. Using reference TRBV7-2 and TRBJ2-5 for the parts outside the CDR3, the full variable domain is GAGVSQSPSNKVTEKGKDVELRCDPISGHTALYWYRQSLGQGLEFLIYFQGNSAPDKSGLPSDRFSAERTGGSVSTLTIQRTQQEDSAVYLCASRHTWGGGETQYFGPGTRLLVL.